Each of the 25 T cell receptor beta chains below was sequenced from the same sample in a study of OX40 agonist ivuxolimab in advanced cancers. Clones were read by immunoSEQ multiplex PCR, and TCRdb kept only the in-frame ones, dropping some. Of about 50,000 clones listed, about 79% were seen once; the top ten hold more than 1.1%. This specimen was CD4+ or CD8+ T cells sorted from blood, taken in a trial of the OX40 agonist ivuxolimab. The receptors stem from an adult with an advanced solid tumor such as melanoma, head and neck, liver or kidney cancer.

This clone was detected a few times. The chain recombines TRBV5-1 with TRBJ2-1, with 13 bases fitting TRBD2. The CDR3 consists of 15 residues. In germline, CDR1 is SGHRS, CDR2 YFSETQ. J was trimmed by 7 bases and V by 4 bases; bases with no gene match: 5. Written as DNA, the CDR3 is TGCGCCAGCAGCGTACTAGCGGGAGGGGGTAATGAGCAGTTCTTC. This encodes CASSVLAGGGNEQFF.

This clone was detected ten times or more. The V gene is TRBV2, the J gene TRBJ1-5, with 11 bases fitting TRBD1. V shed 6 bases and J 1 base; nucleotides not matched to a gene: 11. The germline CDR1 and CDR2 sequences are SNHLY and FYNNEI. This CDR3 has 18 residues. This CDR3 is CASRRSGTGGRSNQPQHF. CDR3 nucleotide sequence: TGTGCCAGCAGGCGTTCCGGGACAGGGGGTAGAAGCAATCAGCCCCAGCATTTT.

The rearrangement links TRBV19 to TRBJ2-4, with 10 nucleotides matching TRBD1. The CDR3 sequence is 15 residues long. CDR1 and CDR2 from the germline V gene are LNHDA and SQIVND (reference sequence). V lost 4 bases to trimming and J lost 8 bases; unmatched junction nucleotides: 8. The chain's CDR3 is CASSKRTGGVDIQYF. The CDR3 DNA reads as TGTGCCAGTAGTAAACGGACAGGGGGTGTAGACATTCAGTACTTC.

This clone was counted a few times. The CDR3 loop reads CATRQGESGYTF. The DNA of the CDR3 is TGTGCCACGAGACAGGGGGAGTCGGGCTACACCTTC. J is TRBJ1-2 and V is TRBV27; 9 nucleotides align to TRBD1. The CDR3 has 12 residues. Germline V CDR1 and CDR2: MNHEY, SMNVEV (reference sequence). V dropped 10 bases and J dropped 8; count of bases not matched to a gene: 8.

The sample holds one count of this clone. The gene calls are TRBV28 and TRBJ2-1; TRBD2 matches at 8 bases. J was trimmed by 4 bases and V by 6 bases; bases with no gene match: 5. Per the germline V gene, CDR1 is MDHEN and CDR2 is SYDVKM. The CDR3 has 14 amino acids. The CDR3 protein is CASSPGGTYNEQFF. The CDR3 DNA sequence: TGTGCCAGCAGCCCGGGGGGGACATACAATGAGCAGTTCTTC.

The rearrangement uses TRBV5-1 and TRBJ2-7, with TRBD2 matching over 7 bases. J gave up 6 bases and V 0 bases, and 6 bases lay outside the gene matches. Germline V gene data show CDR1 as SGHRS and CDR2 as YFSETQ. This CDR3 is built from 14 residues. CDR3 coding DNA: TGCGCCAGCAGCTTGGCCATATCGGGAGGCGAGCAGTACTTC. Its translation: CASSLAISGGEQYF.

The chain carries TRBV19 and TRBJ1-1; the D is unclear. Germline-derived CDR1 and CDR2 are LNHDA and SQIVND (reference sequence). V was cut by 6 bases and J by 0 bases, with 14 bases left in between. CDR3 length equals 15 residues. CDR3 loop: CASRTVRPLNTEAFF. Here the CDR3 DNA reads TGTGCCAGTAGAACAGTTAGACCCTTGAACACTGAAGCTTTCTTT.

This clone is medium-sized (0.01 to 0.1%) in the sample. This chain joins TRBV7-2 and TRBJ2-1, with TRBD2 matching 15 bases. CDR1 and CDR2 from the germline V gene are SGHTA and FQGNSA. The V and J ends lost 3 bases and 9 bases, in that order; junction bases with no gene match: 6. The CDR3 has 16 residues. The CDR3 is CASSFGLAGGAAEQFF. CDR3 coding DNA: TGTGCCAGCAGCTTCGGACTAGCGGGAGGGGCCGCTGAGCAGTTCTTC.

The chain carries TRBV7-2 and TRBJ2-3, with D unresolved. The V gene's germline CDR1 is SGHTA and CDR2 FQGNSA. The ends were cut back, 5 bases at V and 3 bases at J, with 12 bases in the middle. The CDR3 is made up of 14 amino acids. In DNA form, the CDR3 reads TGTGCCAGCAGCGCGGATTTCCTAACAGATACGCAGTATTTT. Translating gives CASSADFLTDTQYF.

The genes are TRBV18 and TRBJ2-3, with D possibly being TRBD1 (5 bases). V shed 4 bases and J shed 0 bases, with 8 bases lying between them. The CDR3 extends over 14 amino acids. CDR1 and CDR2 (germline): KGHSH, LQKENI. The CDR3 is CASSLAGSTDTQYF. CDR3 in DNA: TGTGCCAGCTCACTGGCAGGGAGCACAGATACGCAGTATTTT.

V gene TRBV6-5 combines with J gene TRBJ2-7, with 7 bases identical to TRBD2. The CDR3 spans 15 residues. With 2 bases clipped from V and 2 bases from J, the junction kept 6 bases outside the gene matches. Germline V gene sequence: CDR1 MNHEY, CDR2 SVGAGI. CDR3 DNA sequence: TGTGCCAGCAGTTACGGGCGGGAGTGGGCCTACGAGCAGTACTTC. This gives the protein CASSYGREWAYEQYF.

The chain carries TRBV11-3 and TRBJ1-1; 9 positions match TRBD1. Losses at the gene ends were 9 bases for V and 1 base for J; bases not matched to a gene: 9. CDR1 SGHNT and CDR2 YENEEA come from the germline V gene. CDR3 length: 15 amino acids. In DNA, the CDR3 is TGTGCCAGTCTGGACGAGGGACAGGGGAACACTGAAGCTTTCTTT. It specifies CASLDEGQGNTEAFF.

The chain combines TRBV25-1 with TRBJ1-4; D unresolved. Trimming removed 3 bases from V and 4 bases from J, with 6 bases in between. CDR3 length: 13 amino acids. Germline CDR1 MGHDK, CDR2 SYGVNS. The CDR3 region is CASSDSINEKLFF. CDR3 nucleotide sequence: TGTGCCAGCAGTGATAGCATTAATGAAAAACTGTTTTTT.

This chain uses TRBV19 with TRBJ2-6; tentatively, D is TRBD1 (6 bases). V shed 5 bases and J shed 4 bases, with 12 bases lying between them. Germline loops: CDR1 LNHDA, CDR2 SQIVND (reference sequence). This CDR3 has 15 amino acids. CDR3 sequence: CASSSGVPGANVLTF. CDR3 DNA sequence: TGTGCCAGTAGTTCAGGGGTTCCCGGGGCCAACGTCCTGACTTTC. Full variable domain (rest looked up from reference TRBV19 and TRBJ2-6): DGGITQSPKYLFRKEGQNVTLSCEQNLNHDAMYWYRQDPGQGLRLIYYSQIVNDFQKGDIAEGYSVSREKKESFPLTVTSAQKNPTAFYLCASSSGVPGANVLTFGAGSRLTVL.

This clone is a singleton in its sample. The chain uses TRBV30 and TRBJ1-3, with TRBD1 as a possible D gene (5 bases). The length of the CDR3 is 15 residues. Germline V lookup: CDR1 GTSNPN, CDR2 SVGIG (reference sequence). V was clipped by 2 bases and J by 0 bases, with 11 bases between them. The CDR3 nucleotides are TGTGCCTGGAGTAAAACAGGAGCCTCTGGAAACACCATATATTTT. Translated: CAWSKTGASGNTIYF.

V is TRBV18 and J is TRBJ2-7; the match to TRBD1 covers 9 bases. The germline V gene encodes CDR1 KGHSH and CDR2 LQKENI. J lost 1 base, V lost 6 bases, and 4 bases had no gene match. CDR3 length: 14 residues. CDR3 in amino acids: CASSTGGQSYEQYF. DNA for the CDR3: TGTGCCAGCTCGACAGGGGGACAATCCTACGAGCAGTACTTC.

This clone was seen only a few times. The chain recombines TRBV30 with TRBJ1-2, with D perhaps TRBD1 (6 bases). Germline CDR1 GTSNPN, CDR2 SVGIG (reference sequence). The CDR3 loop spans 14 amino acids. Trimming took 3 bases from V and 8 from J, leaving 19 bases between them. The CDR3 here is CAWRWGRGLRGYTF. CDR3 DNA sequence: TGTGCCTGGAGATGGGGGCGCGGACTCAGGGGCTACACCTTC.

The chain uses TRBV6-1 and TRBJ2-5; no firm D call. V shed 6 bases and J shed 4 bases, with 18 bases lying between them. The CDR3 totals 15 residues. CDR1 is MNHNS and CDR2 is SASEGT in the germline V gene. The DNA of the CDR3 is TGTGCCAGCAGCGAAACAGAATGGGGTTCAGAGACCCAGTACTTC. Its translation is CASSETEWGSETQYF.

This chain links TRBV20-1 with TRBJ2-3; no reliable D call. From germline, CDR1 is DFQATT and CDR2 SNEGSKA (reference sequence). This CDR3 spans 11 amino acids. The CDR3 DNA sequence: TGCGGTATCAGCCATACAGATACGCAGTATTTT. Protein sequence: CGISHTDTQYF.

The CDR3 DNA sequence: TGTGCTAGTGGCCAGGGATCTGAGACCCAGTACTTC. Translating it yields CASGQGSETQYF. The chain recombines TRBV12-5 with TRBJ2-5, with a possible D match to TRBD1 (5 bases). Looked up from germline, CDR1 is LGHNT and CDR2 is FRNRAP. The CDR3 has 12 residues. V was clipped by 6 bases and J by 5 bases, with 10 bases between them.

The V call is TRBV27, the J call TRBJ2-5; maybe TRBD1 (6 bases). V was trimmed by 5 bases and J by 8 bases, leaving 18 bases between them. Germline values: CDR1 MNHEY, CDR2 SMNVEV (reference sequence). The CDR3 consists of 14 residues. CDR3 in DNA: TGTGCCAGCAGTCCACGGACAGAAAGAGGCACCCAGTACTTC. Amino acids: CASSPRTERGTQYF.

V is TRBV7-9 and J is TRBJ1-2; D gene ambiguous. Germline-derived CDR1 and CDR2 are SEHNR and FQNEAQ (reference sequence). The CDR3 consists of 12 residues. V gave up 7 bases and J gave up 1 base, with 7 bases separating them. This CDR3 reads CASNSNNYGYTF. As DNA, the CDR3 is TGTGCCAGCAACTCGAATAACTATGGCTACACCTTC.

The rearrangement links TRBV7-2 to TRBJ1-1; 12 positions match TRBD1. The CDR3 runs to 15 residues. V gave up 5 bases and J gave up 7 bases; unmatched junction bases: 8. Germline V gene data show CDR1 as SGHTA and CDR2 as FQGNSA. Written as DNA, the CDR3 is TGTGCCAGCAGCCATAGCGGGACAGGGGGCGGTGAAGCTTTCTTT. Translation: CASSHSGTGGGEAFF.

The gene calls are TRBV10-3 and TRBJ2-5, with D possibly being TRBD2 (6 bases). Germline V CDR1 and CDR2: ENHRY, SYGVKD. The CDR3 is 15 residues long. Trimming stripped 0 bases from V and 5 bases from J, with 13 bases between. The CDR3 spells CAISESTPGEETQYF. Here the CDR3 DNA reads TGTGCCATCAGTGAGTCCACCCCGGGAGAGGAGACCCAGTACTTC.

This chain joins TRBV6-5 and TRBJ2-1, with 13 bases lining up with TRBD2. Trimming removed 4 bases from V and 7 bases from J; junction bases left unmatched: 4. Germline loops: CDR1 MNHEY, CDR2 SVGAGI. The CDR3 has 15 amino acids. The CDR3 loop reads CASSSGTSGKNEQFF. The CDR3 DNA sequence: TGTGCCAGCAGTTCCGGGACTAGCGGGAAGAATGAGCAGTTCTTC.